This T cell receptor (beta chain) was retrieved from a study of blood T cells in healthy people across ages. This clonotype was seen only a few times. Compared with germline, one end of the junction differs, possibly owing to a read error. The donors, all healthy, were Caucasians living in Russia, aged roughly 6 to 90. The sample, about 9.2 milliliters of peripheral blood, was drawn from each donor. Combining a sample-barcoded 5' primer with a J-beta primer mix, a second PCR ran for roughly 7 to 11 cycles. Each cDNA molecule carried a tag from a template-switch adaptor that contained 12 random nucleotides. TCRdb reanalysed the 5' RACE reads using MiXCR and keeps one entry per CDR3 protein. The sample lists 760,000 or so distinct CDR3 sequences, roughly 25% occurring once. The same data also contributed to another study, on T cells of mothers and their children. That study reports: Related mother-child pairs shared marginally more repertoire than unrelated pairs, though not significantly.

Sequencing was carried out using blood. This clonotype originated in a boy aged 10-17 years in good health.

CDR3 DNA: TGTGCCAGCAGCCAACAGACTAGCTTCGGATCAGAGACCCAGCACTTC. This encodes CASSQQTSFGSETQHF. The rearrangement links TRBV12-3 or TRBV12-4 to TRBJ2-5, with 7 positions matching TRBD2. There are 16 residues in the CDR3.